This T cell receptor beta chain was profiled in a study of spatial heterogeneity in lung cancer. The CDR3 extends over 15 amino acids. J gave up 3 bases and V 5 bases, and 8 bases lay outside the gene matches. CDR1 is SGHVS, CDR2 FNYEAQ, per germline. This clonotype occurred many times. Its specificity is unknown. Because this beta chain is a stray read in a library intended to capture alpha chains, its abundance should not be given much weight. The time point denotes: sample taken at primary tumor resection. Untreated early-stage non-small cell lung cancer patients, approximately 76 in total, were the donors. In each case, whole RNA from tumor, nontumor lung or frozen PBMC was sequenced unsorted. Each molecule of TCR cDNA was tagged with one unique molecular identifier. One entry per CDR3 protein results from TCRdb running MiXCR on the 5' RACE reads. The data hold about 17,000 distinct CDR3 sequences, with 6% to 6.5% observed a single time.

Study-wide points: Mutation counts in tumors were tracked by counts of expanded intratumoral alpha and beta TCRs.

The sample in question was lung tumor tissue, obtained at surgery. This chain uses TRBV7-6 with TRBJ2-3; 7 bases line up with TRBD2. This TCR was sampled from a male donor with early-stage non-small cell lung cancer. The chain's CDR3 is CASSVSSGQTDTQYF. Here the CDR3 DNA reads TGTGCCAGCAGCGTTTCTAGCGGACAAACAGATACGCAGTATTTT.